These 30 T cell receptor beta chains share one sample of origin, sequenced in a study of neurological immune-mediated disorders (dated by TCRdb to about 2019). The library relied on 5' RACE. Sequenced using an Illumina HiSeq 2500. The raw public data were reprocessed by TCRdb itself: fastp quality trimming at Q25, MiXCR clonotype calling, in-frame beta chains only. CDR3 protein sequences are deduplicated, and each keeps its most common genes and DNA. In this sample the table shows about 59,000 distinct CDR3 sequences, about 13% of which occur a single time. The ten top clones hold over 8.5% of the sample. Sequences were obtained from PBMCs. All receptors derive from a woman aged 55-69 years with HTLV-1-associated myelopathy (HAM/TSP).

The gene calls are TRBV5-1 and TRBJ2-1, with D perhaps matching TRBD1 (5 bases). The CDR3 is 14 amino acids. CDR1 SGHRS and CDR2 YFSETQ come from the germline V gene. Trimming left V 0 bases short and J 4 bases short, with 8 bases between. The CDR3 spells CASSLADSYNEQFF. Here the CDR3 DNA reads TGCGCCAGCAGCTTGGCCGACAGTTACAATGAGCAGTTCTTC.

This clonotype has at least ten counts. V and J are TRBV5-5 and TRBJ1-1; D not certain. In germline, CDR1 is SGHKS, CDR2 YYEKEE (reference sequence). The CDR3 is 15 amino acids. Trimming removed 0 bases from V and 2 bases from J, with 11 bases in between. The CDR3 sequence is CASSLGTTRNTEAFF. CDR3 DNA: TGTGCCAGCAGCTTGGGAACTACCCGCAACACTGAAGCTTTCTTT.

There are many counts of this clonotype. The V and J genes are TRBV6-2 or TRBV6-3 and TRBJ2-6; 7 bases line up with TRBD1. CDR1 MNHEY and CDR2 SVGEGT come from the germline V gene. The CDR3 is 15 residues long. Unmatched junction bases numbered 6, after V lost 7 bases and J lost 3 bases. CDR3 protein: CASTGGVFGANVLTF. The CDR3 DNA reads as TGTGCCAGCACAGGGGGTGTTTTTGGGGCCAACGTCCTGACTTTC.

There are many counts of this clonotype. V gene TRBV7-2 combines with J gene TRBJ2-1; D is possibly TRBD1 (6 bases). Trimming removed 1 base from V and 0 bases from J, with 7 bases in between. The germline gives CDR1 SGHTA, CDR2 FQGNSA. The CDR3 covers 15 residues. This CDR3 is CASSLDRDSYNEQFF. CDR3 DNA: TGTGCCAGCAGCTTAGACAGGGACTCCTACAATGAGCAGTTCTTC.

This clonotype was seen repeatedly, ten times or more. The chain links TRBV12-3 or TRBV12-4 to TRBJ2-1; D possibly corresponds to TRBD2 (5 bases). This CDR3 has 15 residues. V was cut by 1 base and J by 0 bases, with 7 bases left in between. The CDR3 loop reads CASSLVATSYNEQFF. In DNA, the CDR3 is TGTGCCAGCAGTTTAGTAGCGACCTCCTACAATGAGCAGTTCTTC.

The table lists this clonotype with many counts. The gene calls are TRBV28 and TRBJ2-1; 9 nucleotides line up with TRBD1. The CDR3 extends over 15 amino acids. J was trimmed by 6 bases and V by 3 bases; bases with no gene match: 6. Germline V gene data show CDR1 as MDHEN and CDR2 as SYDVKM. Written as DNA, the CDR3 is TGTGCCAGCAGTTTGATTGGGACAGGGTCCAATGAGCAGTTCTTC. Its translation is CASSLIGTGSNEQFF.

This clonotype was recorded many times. CDR3 DNA: TGTGCCACCAGTGATTTCTCAGCGGGAGTGTTTGAGCAGTTCTTC. Translating it yields CATSDFSAGVFEQFF. This chain joins TRBV24-1 and TRBJ2-1; 8 nucleotides line up with TRBD2. J was trimmed by 9 bases and V by 1 base; bases with no gene match: 7. This CDR3 is 15 amino acids long. From germline, CDR1 is KGHDR and CDR2 SFDVKD.

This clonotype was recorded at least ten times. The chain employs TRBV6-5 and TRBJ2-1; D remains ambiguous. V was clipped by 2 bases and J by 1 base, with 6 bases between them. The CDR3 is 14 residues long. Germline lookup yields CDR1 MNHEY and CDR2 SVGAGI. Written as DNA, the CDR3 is TGTGCCAGCAGTTACGAAACATCCTACAATGAGCAGTTCTTC. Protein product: CASSYETSYNEQFF.

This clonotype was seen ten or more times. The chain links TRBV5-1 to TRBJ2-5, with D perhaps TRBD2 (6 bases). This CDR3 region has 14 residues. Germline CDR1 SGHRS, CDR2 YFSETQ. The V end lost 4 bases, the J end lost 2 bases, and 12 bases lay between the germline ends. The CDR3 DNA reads TGCGCCAGCAGCCGCCGGGCGGGACAAGAGACCCAGTACTTC. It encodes CASSRRAGQETQYF.

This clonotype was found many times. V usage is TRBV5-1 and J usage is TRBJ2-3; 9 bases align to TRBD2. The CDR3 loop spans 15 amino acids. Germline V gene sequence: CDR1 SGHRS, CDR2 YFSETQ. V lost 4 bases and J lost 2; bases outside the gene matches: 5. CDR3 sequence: CASSRGLANTDTQYF. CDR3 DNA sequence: TGCGCCAGCAGCCGCGGACTAGCGAACACAGATACGCAGTATTTT. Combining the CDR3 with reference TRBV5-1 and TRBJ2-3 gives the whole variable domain KAGVTQTPRYLIKTRGQQVTLSCSPISGHRSVSWYQQTPGQGLQFLFEYFSETQRNKGNFPGRFSGRQFSNSRSEMNVSTLELGDSALYLCASSRGLANTDTQYFGPGTRLTVL.

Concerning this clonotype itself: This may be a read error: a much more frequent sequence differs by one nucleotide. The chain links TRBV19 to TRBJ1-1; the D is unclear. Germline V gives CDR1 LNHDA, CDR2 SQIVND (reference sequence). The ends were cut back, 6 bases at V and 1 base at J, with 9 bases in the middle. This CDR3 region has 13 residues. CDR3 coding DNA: TGTGCCAGTAGATGGATGGGGAACACTGAAGCTTTCTTT. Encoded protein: CASRWMGNTEAFF.

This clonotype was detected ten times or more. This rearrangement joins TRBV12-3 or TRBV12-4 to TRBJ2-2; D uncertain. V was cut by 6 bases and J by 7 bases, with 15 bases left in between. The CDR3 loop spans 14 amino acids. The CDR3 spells CASRWTLEGGELFF. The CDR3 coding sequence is TGTGCCAGCAGGTGGACCCTGGAAGGCGGGGAGCTGTTTTTT.

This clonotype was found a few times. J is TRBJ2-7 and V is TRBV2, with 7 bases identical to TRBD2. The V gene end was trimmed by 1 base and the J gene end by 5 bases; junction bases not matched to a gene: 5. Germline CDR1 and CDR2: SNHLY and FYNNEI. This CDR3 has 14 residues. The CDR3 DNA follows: TGTGCCAGCAGTGAAGTCGCGGGAGTAGACGAGCAGTACTTC. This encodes CASSEVAGVDEQYF.

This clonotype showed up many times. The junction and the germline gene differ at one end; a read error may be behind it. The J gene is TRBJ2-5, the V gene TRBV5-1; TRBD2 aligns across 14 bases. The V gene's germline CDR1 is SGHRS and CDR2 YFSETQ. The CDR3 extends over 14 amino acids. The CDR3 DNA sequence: TGCGCCAGCAGCCCGGGACTAGCGGGAGAGGCCCAGTACTTC. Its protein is CASSPGLAGEAQYF.

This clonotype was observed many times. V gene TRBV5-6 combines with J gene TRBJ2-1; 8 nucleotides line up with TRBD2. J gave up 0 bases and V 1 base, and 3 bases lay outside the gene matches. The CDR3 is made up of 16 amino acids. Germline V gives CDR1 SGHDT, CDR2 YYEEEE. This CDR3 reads CASSLLAGFSYNEQFF. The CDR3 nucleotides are TGTGCCAGCAGCTTGCTAGCGGGCTTCTCCTACAATGAGCAGTTCTTC. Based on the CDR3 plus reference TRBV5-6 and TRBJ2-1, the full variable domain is DAGVTQSPTHLIKTRGQQVTLRCSPKSGHDTVSWYQQALGQGPQFIFQYYEEEERQRGNFPDRFSGHQFPNYSSELNVNALLLGDSALYLCASSLLAGFSYNEQFFGPGTRLTVL.

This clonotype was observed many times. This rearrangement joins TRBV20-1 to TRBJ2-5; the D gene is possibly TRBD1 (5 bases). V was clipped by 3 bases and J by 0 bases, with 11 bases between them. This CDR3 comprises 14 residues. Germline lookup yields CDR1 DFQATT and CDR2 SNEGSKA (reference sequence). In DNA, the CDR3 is TGCAGTGCTAGCCACTCGGACAACCAAGAGACCCAGTACTTC. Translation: CSASHSDNQETQYF.

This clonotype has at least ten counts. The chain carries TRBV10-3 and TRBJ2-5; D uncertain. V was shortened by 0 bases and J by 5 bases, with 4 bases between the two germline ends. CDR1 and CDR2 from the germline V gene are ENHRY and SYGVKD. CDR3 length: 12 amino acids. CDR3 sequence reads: CAISESRETQYF. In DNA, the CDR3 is TGTGCCATCAGTGAGTCGAGGGAGACCCAGTACTTC.

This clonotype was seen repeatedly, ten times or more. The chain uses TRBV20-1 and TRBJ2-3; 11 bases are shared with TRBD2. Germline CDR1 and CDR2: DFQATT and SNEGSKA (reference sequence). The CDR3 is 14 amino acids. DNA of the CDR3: TGCAGCCTTACTAGCGGGAGATCCACAGATACGCAGTATTTT. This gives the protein CSLTSGRSTDTQYF.

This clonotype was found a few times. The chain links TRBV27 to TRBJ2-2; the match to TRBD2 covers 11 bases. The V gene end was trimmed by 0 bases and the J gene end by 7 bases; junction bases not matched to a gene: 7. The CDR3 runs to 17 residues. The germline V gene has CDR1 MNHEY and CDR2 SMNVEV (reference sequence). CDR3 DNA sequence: TGTGCCAGCAGTTTATCGTTGACTAGCGGGATCAACGGGGAGCTGTTTTTT. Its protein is CASSLSLTSGINGELFF.

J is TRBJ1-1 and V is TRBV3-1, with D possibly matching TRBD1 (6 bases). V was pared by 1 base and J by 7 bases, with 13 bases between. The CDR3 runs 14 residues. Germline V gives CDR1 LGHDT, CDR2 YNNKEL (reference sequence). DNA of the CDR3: TGTGCCAGCAGCCAAGTAAAGGGGGGCTATGAAGCTTTCTTT. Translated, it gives CASSQVKGGYEAFF. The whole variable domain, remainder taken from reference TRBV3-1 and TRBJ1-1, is DTAVSQTPKYLVTQMGNDKSIKCEQNLGHDTMYWYKQDSKKFLKIMFSYNNKELIINETVPNRFSPKSPDKAHLNLHINSLELGDSAVYFCASSQVKGGYEAFFGQGTRLTVV.

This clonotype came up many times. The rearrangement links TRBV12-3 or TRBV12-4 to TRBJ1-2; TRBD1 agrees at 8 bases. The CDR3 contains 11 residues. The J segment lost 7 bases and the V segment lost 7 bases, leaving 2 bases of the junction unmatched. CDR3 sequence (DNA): TGTGCCAGCAAGGGACAGGCTGGCTACACCTTC. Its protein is CASKGQAGYTF.

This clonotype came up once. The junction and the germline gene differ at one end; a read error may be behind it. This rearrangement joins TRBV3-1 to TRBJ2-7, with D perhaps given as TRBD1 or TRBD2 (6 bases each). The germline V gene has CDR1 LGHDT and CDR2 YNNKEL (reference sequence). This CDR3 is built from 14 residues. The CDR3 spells CANSQRGGSHEQYF. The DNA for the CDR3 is TGTGCCAACAGCCAGCGAGGGGGGTCCCACGAGCAGTACTTC.

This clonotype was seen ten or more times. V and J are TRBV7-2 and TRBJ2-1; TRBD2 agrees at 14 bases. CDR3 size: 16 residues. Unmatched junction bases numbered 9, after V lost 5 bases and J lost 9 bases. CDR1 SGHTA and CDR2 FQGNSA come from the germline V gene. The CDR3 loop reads CASSPPGLAGGFEQFF. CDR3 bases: TGTGCCAGCAGCCCCCCAGGACTAGCGGGAGGCTTTGAGCAGTTCTTC.

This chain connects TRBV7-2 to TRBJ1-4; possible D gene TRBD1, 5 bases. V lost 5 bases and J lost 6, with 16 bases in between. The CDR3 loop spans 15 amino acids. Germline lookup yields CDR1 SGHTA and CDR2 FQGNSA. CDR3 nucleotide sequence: TGTGCCAGCAGCCTAAATGGGGGGACGTATGAAAAACTGTTTTTT. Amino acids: CASSLNGGTYEKLFF.

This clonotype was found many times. The DNA for the CDR3 is TGCAGCGTTGACCCAGGGGGAGAGACCCAGTACTTC. It specifies CSVDPGGETQYF. V gene TRBV29-1 combines with J gene TRBJ2-5; 7 bases fit TRBD1. Germline lookup yields CDR1 SQVTM and CDR2 ANQGSEA. The CDR3 is made up of 12 amino acids. Trimming removed 3 bases from V and 4 bases from J; junction bases left unmatched: 2. Drawing the rest from reference TRBV29-1 and TRBJ2-5, the complete variable domain is SAVISQKPSRDICQRGTSLTIQCQVDSQVTMMFWYRQQPGQSLTLIATANQGSEATYESGFVIDKFPISRPNLTFSTLTVSNMSPEDSSIYLCSVDPGGETQYFGPGTRLLVL.

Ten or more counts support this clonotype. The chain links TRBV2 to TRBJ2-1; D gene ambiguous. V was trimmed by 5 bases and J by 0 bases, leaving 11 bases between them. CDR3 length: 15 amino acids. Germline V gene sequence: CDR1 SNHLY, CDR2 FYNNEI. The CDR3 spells CASSLDPSSYNEQFF. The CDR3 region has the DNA TGTGCCAGCAGTTTGGACCCGAGCTCCTACAATGAGCAGTTCTTC.

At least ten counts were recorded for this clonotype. Here the CDR3 reads CASSSYGETSGPNEQFF. The DNA for the CDR3 is TGCGCCAGCAGCTCCTATGGGGAGACTAGCGGGCCCAATGAGCAGTTCTTC. V usage is TRBV4-1 and J usage is TRBJ2-1; TRBD2 aligns across 10 bases. Losses at the gene ends were 5 bases for V and 6 bases for J; bases not matched to a gene: 13. The CDR3 totals 17 residues. Looked up from germline, CDR1 is MGHRA and CDR2 is YSYEKL.

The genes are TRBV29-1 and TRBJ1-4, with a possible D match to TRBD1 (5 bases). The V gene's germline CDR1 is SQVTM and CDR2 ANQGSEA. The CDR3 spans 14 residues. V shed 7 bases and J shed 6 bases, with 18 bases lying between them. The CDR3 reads CSARVRALDEKLFF. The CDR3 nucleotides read TGCAGCGCTCGGGTCAGGGCTCTGGATGAAAAACTGTTTTTT.

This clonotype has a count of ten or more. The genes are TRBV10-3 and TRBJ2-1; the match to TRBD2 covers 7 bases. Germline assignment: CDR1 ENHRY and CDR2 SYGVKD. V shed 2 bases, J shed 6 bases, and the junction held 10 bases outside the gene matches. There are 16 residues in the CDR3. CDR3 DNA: TGTGCCATCAGTGAGATTGGGACTACAGAGCGCAATGAGCAGTTCTTC. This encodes CAISEIGTTERNEQFF.

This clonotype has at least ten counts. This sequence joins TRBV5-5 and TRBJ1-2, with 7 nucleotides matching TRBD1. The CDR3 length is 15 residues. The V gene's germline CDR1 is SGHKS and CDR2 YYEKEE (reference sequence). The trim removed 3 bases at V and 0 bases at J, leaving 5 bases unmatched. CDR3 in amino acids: CASSYTGATNYGYTF. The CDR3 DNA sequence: TGTGCCAGCAGCTACACAGGGGCCACTAACTATGGCTACACCTTC. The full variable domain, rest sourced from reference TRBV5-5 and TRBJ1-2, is DAGVTQSPTHLIKTRGQQVTLRCSPISGHKSVSWYQQVLGQGPQFIFQYYEKEERGRGNFPDRFSARQFPNYSSELNVNALLLGDSALYLCASSYTGATNYGYTFGSGTRLTVV.